The 14 T cell receptor beta chains below all came from one sample that was sequenced in a study of Ad26.COV2.S vaccination and SARS-CoV-2 variants. Sequencing used immunoSEQ multiplex PCR; TCRdb keeps in-frame clones, though not all of them. This table holds 200,000 to 300,000 clones, around 87% found once. Noted treatment: some 20 received Ad26.COV2.S at low or high dose, single or two shots; roughly five received placebo; per-sample allocation not given. The samples date from day 63 after the first vaccine or placebo injection. The sequencing here drew on peripheral blood, taken in a trial of Ad26.COV2.S vaccine versus placebo. These receptors were obtained from a person between 18 and 60 years old who received the Ad26.COV2.S COVID-19 vaccine or a placebo.

The chain is built from TRBV20-1 and TRBJ2-1; 9 bases are shared with TRBD2. The CDR3 totals 15 residues. V trimming: 3 bases; J trimming: 2 bases; junction bases outside the gene matches: 5. Per the germline V gene, CDR1 is DFQATT and CDR2 is SNEGSKA (reference sequence). CDR3 sequence (DNA): TGCAGTGCTAGTTTAGCGGGAGTCGCCTACAATGAGCAGTTCTTC. It codes for CSASLAGVAYNEQFF.

The V call is TRBV11-2, the J call TRBJ2-2, with 7 bases that match TRBD1. The V gene end was trimmed by 0 bases and the J gene end by 2 bases; junction bases not matched to a gene: 6. CDR3 size: 17 residues. Germline CDR1 SGHAT, CDR2 FQNNGV. CDR3: CASSLDPGQINTGELFF. In nucleotides, the CDR3 is TGTGCCAGCAGCTTAGATCCGGGACAGATTAACACCGGGGAGCTGTTTTTT.

The chain links TRBV6-6 to TRBJ1-1, with 7 bases fitting TRBD1. V lost 7 bases to trimming and J lost 5 bases; unmatched junction nucleotides: 16. This CDR3 has 16 residues. Per the germline V gene, CDR1 is MNHNY and CDR2 is SVGAGI (reference sequence). For the CDR3, the DNA is TGTGCCAGCATCACGCGAGGGGGCAGGGGCTTTACTGAAGCTTTCTTT. Translated: CASITRGGRGFTEAFF.

The chain has TRBV28 and TRBJ1-2; possible D gene TRBD1, 5 bases. There are 12 residues in the CDR3. With 5 bases removed from V and 4 bases from J, the gap between germline ends came to 8 bases. Germline values: CDR1 MDHEN, CDR2 SYDVKM. This CDR3 is CASSKDSYGYTF. The CDR3 DNA reads TGTGCCAGCAGTAAAGACAGCTATGGCTACACCTTC.

The chain links TRBV28 to TRBJ1-4; 7 nucleotides line up with TRBD1. Germline CDR1 and CDR2: MDHEN and SYDVKM. There are 14 residues in the CDR3. V shed 6 bases and J 5 bases; nucleotides not matched to a gene: 6. The chain's CDR3 is CASRTGTVNEKLFF. DNA of the CDR3: TGTGCCAGCAGGACCGGGACAGTGAATGAAAAACTGTTTTTT.

This chain uses TRBV19 with TRBJ1-5, with 9 bases that match TRBD1. Germline assignment: CDR1 LNHDA and CDR2 SQIVND (reference sequence). J was trimmed by 6 bases and V by 7 bases; bases with no gene match: 4. The CDR3 is 13 residues long. CDR3: CASTGQGFQPQHF. CDR3 coding DNA: TGTGCCAGTACTGGACAGGGGTTTCAGCCCCAGCATTTT.

The rearrangement links TRBV5-1 to TRBJ2-1; the match to TRBD2 covers 7 bases. J was trimmed by 6 bases and V by 3 bases; bases with no gene match: 18. CDR1 and CDR2 from the germline V gene are SGHRS and YFSETQ. This CDR3 spans 18 amino acids. The CDR3 DNA is TGCGCCAGCAGCTCGGCCGGACTAGGGCCCGGGGCAGCCAATGAGCAGTTCTTC. Its translation: CASSSAGLGPGAANEQFF. The variable domain in full, completed from reference TRBV5-1 and TRBJ2-1, reads KAGVTQTPRYLIKTRGQQVTLSCSPISGHRSVSWYQQTPGQGLQFLFEYFSETQRNKGNFPGRFSGRQFSNSRSEMNVSTLELGDSALYLCASSSAGLGPGAANEQFFGPGTRLTVL.

This clone has more than one count but fewer than ten. The chain carries TRBV19 and TRBJ2-1; 10 bases match TRBD2. V lost 7 bases and J lost 1; bases outside the gene matches: 7. CDR3 length: 16 residues. Germline CDR1 and CDR2: LNHDA and SQIVND (reference sequence). The CDR3: CASTSGSPLSYNEQFF. As DNA, the CDR3 is TGTGCCAGTACTAGCGGGAGCCCCCTTTCCTACAATGAGCAGTTCTTC. Full variable domain (outside the CDR3, taken from reference TRBV19 and TRBJ2-1): DGGITQSPKYLFRKEGQNVTLSCEQNLNHDAMYWYRQDPGQGLRLIYYSQIVNDFQKGDIAEGYSVSREKKESFPLTVTSAQKNPTAFYLCASTSGSPLSYNEQFFGPGTRLTVL.

This chain uses TRBV29-1 with TRBJ2-1; D possibly corresponds to TRBD2 (7 bases). Trimming stripped 4 bases from V and 1 base from J, with 14 bases between. CDR1 SQVTM and CDR2 ANQGSEA come from the germline V gene. This CDR3 comprises 15 residues. CDR3 region: CSVGEGGPSYNEQFF. As DNA, the CDR3 is TGCAGCGTTGGGGAGGGGGGGCCTTCCTACAATGAGCAGTTCTTC.

This sequence joins TRBV6-5 and TRBJ2-2; 13 bases map to TRBD2. Germline-derived CDR1 and CDR2 are MNHEY and SVGAGI. With V trimmed by 6 bases and J by 6 bases, 4 bases remained unmatched. The CDR3 has 15 amino acids. CDR3 sequence (DNA): TGTGCCAGCAGGGGGACTAGCGGGACGTCCGGGGAGCTGTTTTTT. This codes for CASRGTSGTSGELFF.

The rearrangement uses TRBV19 and TRBJ2-3; 7 bases are shared with TRBD1. The germline CDR1 and CDR2 sequences are LNHDA and SQIVND (reference sequence). The CDR3 sequence is 15 residues long. V gave up 5 bases and J gave up 2 bases; unmatched junction bases: 7. CDR3: CASSLGTVITDTQYF. CDR3 in DNA: TGTGCCAGTAGTCTGGGGACAGTGATCACAGATACGCAGTATTTT.

The chain has TRBV7-2 and TRBJ1-1; D possibly corresponds to TRBD1 (6 bases). CDR1 is SGHTA and CDR2 is FQGNSA in the germline V gene. The CDR3 has 13 amino acids. Trimming stripped 4 bases from V and 4 bases from J, with 10 bases between. CDR3 in DNA: TGTGCCAGCAGCTCGACAGGTGCCACTGAAGCTTTCTTT. Protein: CASSSTGATEAFF.

In this sample, this clone turned up a few times. The chain is built from TRBV4-2 and TRBJ2-1; D might be TRBD1 or TRBD2, each matching 6 bases. CDR1 LGHNA and CDR2 YNFKEQ come from the germline V gene. Trimming took off 0 bases at V and 6 bases at J, with 12 bases between the two ends. The CDR3 is 15 amino acids. For the CDR3, the DNA is TGTGCCAGCAGCCAAGAAGGGGGACTCTTCAATGAGCAGTTCTTC. Translating gives CASSQEGGLFNEQFF.

The chain is built from TRBV5-1 and TRBJ1-3; D is undetermined. Germline loops: CDR1 SGHRS, CDR2 YFSETQ. This CDR3 is built from 15 residues. The germline V and J ends were trimmed by 0 bases and 0 bases, with 7 bases remaining between them. The CDR3 region has the DNA TGCGCCAGCAGCTTGGACGGAGCCTCTGGAAACACCATATATTTT. This sequence encodes CASSLDGASGNTIYF. Full variable domain (remainder filled in from reference TRBV5-1 and TRBJ1-3): KAGVTQTPRYLIKTRGQQVTLSCSPISGHRSVSWYQQTPGQGLQFLFEYFSETQRNKGNFPGRFSGRQFSNSRSEMNVSTLELGDSALYLCASSLDGASGNTIYFGEGSWLTVV.